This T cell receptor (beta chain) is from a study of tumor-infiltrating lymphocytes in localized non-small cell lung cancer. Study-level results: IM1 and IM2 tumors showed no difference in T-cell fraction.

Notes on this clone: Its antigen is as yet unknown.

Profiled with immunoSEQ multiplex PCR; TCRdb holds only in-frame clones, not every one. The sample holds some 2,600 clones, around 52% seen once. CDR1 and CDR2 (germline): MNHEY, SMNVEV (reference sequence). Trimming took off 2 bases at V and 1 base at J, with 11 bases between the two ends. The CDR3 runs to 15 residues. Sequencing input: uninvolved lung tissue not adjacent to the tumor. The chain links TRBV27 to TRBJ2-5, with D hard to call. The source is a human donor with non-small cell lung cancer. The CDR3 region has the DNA TGTGCCAGCAGTTTAAGGTGGCGGACCCAAGAGACCCAGTACTTC. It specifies CASSLRWRTQETQYF.